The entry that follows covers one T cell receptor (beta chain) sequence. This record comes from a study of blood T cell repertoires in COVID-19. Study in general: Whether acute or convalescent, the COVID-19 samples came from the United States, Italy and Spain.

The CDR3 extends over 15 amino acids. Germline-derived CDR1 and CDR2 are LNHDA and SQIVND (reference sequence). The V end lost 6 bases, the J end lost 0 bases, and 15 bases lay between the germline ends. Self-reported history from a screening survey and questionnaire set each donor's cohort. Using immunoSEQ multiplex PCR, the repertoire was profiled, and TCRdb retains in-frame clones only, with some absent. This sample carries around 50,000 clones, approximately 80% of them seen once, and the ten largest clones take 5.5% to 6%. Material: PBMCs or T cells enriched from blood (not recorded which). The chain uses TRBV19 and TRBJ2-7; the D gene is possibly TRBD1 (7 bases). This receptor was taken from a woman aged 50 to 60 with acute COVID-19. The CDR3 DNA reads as TGTGCCAGTAGCAAACACAGGGGAGGCTCCTACGAGCAGTACTTC. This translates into CASSKHRGGSYEQYF.